These 25 T cell receptor beta chains were sequenced from one sample in a study of T cell responses to AZD1222 COVID-19 vaccine. Sequencing used immunoSEQ multiplex PCR; TCRdb keeps in-frame clones, though not all of them. The sample comprises 65,000 to 75,000 clones, around 84% of which are singletons, and 21% rests with the top ten. The starting material was peripheral blood, obtained on day 0 of AZD1222 vaccination. The receptors were sampled from an adult in good health.

The V and J genes are TRBV28 and TRBJ1-1; the D gene is possibly TRBD1 (5 bases). The CDR3 totals 15 residues. Germline CDR1 is MDHEN and CDR2 is SYDVKM. V lost 6 bases to trimming and J lost 0 bases, with 14 bases between them. CDR3 DNA sequence: TGTGCCAGCAGCCCCGGGACGAACATGAACACTGAAGCTTTCTTT. Translated, it gives CASSPGTNMNTEAFF.

The table lists this clone with a few counts. The V call is TRBV4-3, the J call TRBJ1-1; possibly TRBD1 for D (5 bases). CDR3 length: 14 residues. The germline V and J ends were trimmed by 4 bases and 3 bases, with 12 bases remaining between them. Germline V gene data show CDR1 as LGHNA and CDR2 as YSLEER. CDR3 sequence: CASSLMDTHTEAFF. For the CDR3, the DNA is TGCGCCAGCAGCCTTATGGACACCCACACTGAAGCTTTCTTT.

The genes are TRBV6-1 and TRBJ2-5; no definite D call. The V end lost 4 bases, the J end lost 5 bases, and 26 bases lay between the germline ends. The V gene's germline CDR1 is MNHNS and CDR2 SASEGT. The CDR3 loop spans 18 amino acids. Written as DNA, the CDR3 is TGTGCCAGCAGTGCGATATGGTTAGGCGGAATAGGGTTGGAGACCCAGTACTTC. Translating gives CASSAIWLGGIGLETQYF.

The V and J genes are TRBV30 and TRBJ1-5; a weak D match, TRBD1 (6 bases). V dropped 4 bases and J dropped 2 bases, with 12 bases sitting between them. CDR1 and CDR2 from the germline V gene are GTSNPN and SVGIG (reference sequence). This CDR3 has 14 amino acids. In nucleotides, the CDR3 is TGTGCCTGGAATCAGGGGAGCGGCAATCAGCCCCAGCATTTT. Translation gives CAWNQGSGNQPQHF.

The V gene is TRBV28, the J gene TRBJ1-3, with no clear D. The V gene's germline CDR1 is MDHEN and CDR2 SYDVKM. V lost 2 bases and J lost 0, with 8 bases in between. CDR3 size: 15 residues. CDR3 sequence: CASSLPRGSGNTIYF. CDR3 nucleotides: TGTGCCAGCAGTTTACCCCGGGGCTCTGGAAACACCATATATTTT.

The V call is TRBV19, the J call TRBJ1-2; D is ambiguous. Trimming took 5 bases from V and 0 from J, leaving 13 bases between them. The CDR3 runs to 15 residues. From germline, CDR1 is LNHDA and CDR2 SQIVND (reference sequence). This chain's CDR3 is CASSHRLGANYGYTF. CDR3 nucleotide sequence: TGTGCCAGTAGTCACCGATTGGGAGCTAACTATGGCTACACCTTC.

The CDR3 loop reads CASSSIRDSHRELFF. The CDR3 DNA reads as TGTGCCAGCAGCTCTATCCGGGACAGTCACCGGGAGCTGTTTTTT. The rearrangement joins TRBV7-9 to TRBJ2-2; TRBD1 matches 7 bases. The CDR3 is made up of 15 amino acids. Trimming cost V 4 bases and J 9 bases; bases outside gene matches: 11. Germline CDR1 and CDR2: SEHNR and FQNEAQ (reference sequence). Based on the CDR3 plus reference TRBV7-9 and TRBJ2-2, the full variable domain is DTGVSQNPRHKITKRGQNVTFRCDPISEHNRLYWYRQTLGQGPEFLTYFQNEAQLEKSRLLSDRFSAERPKGSFSTLEIQRTEQGDSAMYLCASSSIRDSHRELFFGEGSRLTVL.

This rearrangement joins TRBV4-3 to TRBJ1-5; D gene ambiguous. The germline gives CDR1 LGHNA, CDR2 YSLEER. V was shortened by 3 bases and J by 8 bases, with 17 bases between the two germline ends. This CDR3 spans 15 amino acids. CDR3 bases: TGCGCCAGCAGCCATTCGTCCGCATCAAGTGAGCCCCAGCATTTT. This codes for CASSHSSASSEPQHF.

This chain uses TRBV14 with TRBJ1-4, with D possibly TRBD1 on 5 matching bases. The CDR3 covers 15 residues. V dropped 6 bases and J dropped 5 bases, with 16 bases sitting between them. Looked up from germline, CDR1 is SGHDN and CDR2 is FVKESK. The CDR3 sequence is CASRPTGTGNEKLFF. CDR3 sequence (DNA): TGTGCCAGCAGACCTACCGGGACGGGGAATGAAAAACTGTTTTTT.

In nucleotides, the CDR3 is TGTGCCAGCAGCCCCGGACTAGCGGGAGTCGATGAGCAGTTCTTC. Translated, it gives CASSPGLAGVDEQFF. The chain has TRBV6-2 or TRBV6-3 and TRBJ2-1, with 13 bases that match TRBD2. Unmatched junction bases numbered 7, after V lost 6 bases and J lost 8 bases. This CDR3 region has 15 residues. Germline V gene data show CDR1 as MNHEY and CDR2 as SVGEGT.

The chain has TRBV6-4 and TRBJ1-2, with D maybe TRBD1 (5 bases). Germline loops: CDR1 MRHNA, CDR2 SNTAGT. V was pared by 2 bases and J by 4 bases, with 5 bases between. The CDR3 length is 12 residues. CDR3 coding DNA: TGTGCCAGCAGTGACGGGGGCTATGGCTACACCTTC. This sequence encodes CASSDGGYGYTF.

A few counts support this clone. V is TRBV5-6 and J is TRBJ1-1, with a possible D match to TRBD1 (5 bases). V gave up 2 bases and J gave up 7 bases, with 12 bases separating them. Germline-derived CDR1 and CDR2 are SGHDT and YYEEEE. CDR3 length equals 13 residues. The chain's CDR3 is CASSFGTDFEAFF. The CDR3 coding sequence is TGTGCCAGCAGCTTCGGGACGGACTTTGAAGCTTTCTTT. Full variable domain (missing parts from reference TRBV5-6 and TRBJ1-1): DAGVTQSPTHLIKTRGQQVTLRCSPKSGHDTVSWYQQALGQGPQFIFQYYEEEERQRGNFPDRFSGHQFPNYSSELNVNALLLGDSALYLCASSFGTDFEAFFGQGTRLTVV.

CDR3 nucleotide sequence: TGTGCCTGGAAGGGGAACAGGGTTGGAAACACCATATATTTT. Its translation is CAWKGNRVGNTIYF. This chain links TRBV30 with TRBJ1-3, with a weak D call TRBD1 (6 bases). The V end was cut by 4 bases, the J end by 3 bases, with 13 bases between. CDR1 is GTSNPN and CDR2 is SVGIG in the germline V gene (reference sequence). The CDR3 has 14 amino acids.

This rearrangement joins TRBV7-9 to TRBJ1-4; 8 bases map to TRBD1. With V trimmed by 4 bases and J by 7 bases, 8 bases remained unmatched. The CDR3 runs 15 residues. Germline loops: CDR1 SEHNR, CDR2 FQNEAQ (reference sequence). DNA for the CDR3: TGTGCCAGCAGCTCCCGGACAGGGAATAGTGAAAAACTGTTTTTT. Translation: CASSSRTGNSEKLFF.

J is TRBJ1-5 and V is TRBV27; D might be TRBD1 (6 bases). There are 16 residues in the CDR3. Deletions cut 6 bases from V and 1 base from J, with 16 bases between. Germline CDR1 reads MNHEY; CDR2 reads SMNVEV (reference sequence). In nucleotides, the CDR3 is TGTGCCAGCAGCCATACAGGGATTCTCAGCAATCAGCCCCAGCATTTT. As protein: CASSHTGILSNQPQHF.

J is TRBJ1-5 and V is TRBV20-1; D is uncertain. V was cut by 3 bases and J by 6 bases, with 12 bases left in between. This CDR3 is 13 amino acids long. Per germline, CDR1 DFQATT and CDR2 SNEGSKA (reference sequence). The CDR3 DNA sequence: TGCAGTGCTAGTGAGAGGGTTTTTCAGCCCCAGCATTTT. The encoded protein is CSASERVFQPQHF.

This chain links TRBV7-2 with TRBJ2-3, with 11 bases lining up with TRBD2. The V gene end was trimmed by 6 bases and the J gene end by 2 bases; junction bases not matched to a gene: 7. CDR3 length equals 16 residues. The V gene's germline CDR1 is SGHTA and CDR2 FQGNSA. The chain's CDR3 is CASRQTSGGNTDTQYF. The CDR3 DNA follows: TGTGCCAGCAGACAAACTAGCGGGGGAAACACAGATACGCAGTATTTT.

The chain recombines TRBV28 with TRBJ2-1; D uncertain. The CDR3 extends over 13 amino acids. The V end was cut by 2 bases, the J end by 2 bases, with 4 bases between. Looked up from germline, CDR1 is MDHEN and CDR2 is SYDVKM. Here the CDR3 reads CASSLEPYNEQFF. The CDR3 nucleotides are TGTGCCAGCAGTTTAGAACCCTACAATGAGCAGTTCTTC.

The rearrangement uses TRBV30 and TRBJ2-7; D is unclear. There are 13 residues in the CDR3. CDR1 and CDR2 (germline): GTSNPN, SVGIG (reference sequence). Trimming took off 2 bases at V and 6 bases at J, with 14 bases between the two ends. This CDR3 reads CAWSTSLRSEQYF. As DNA, the CDR3 is TGTGCCTGGAGTACCTCCCTTCGGTCCGAGCAGTACTTC.

The rearrangement links TRBV5-1 to TRBJ2-1, with a tentative D call TRBD1 (6 bases). This CDR3 is 14 amino acids long. Trimming pared 4 bases from V and 4 bases from J, leaving 12 bases between. Germline V gene sequence: CDR1 SGHRS, CDR2 YFSETQ. The CDR3 sequence is CASSPTGDYNEQFF. The CDR3 DNA is TGCGCCAGCAGCCCGACAGGTGATTACAATGAGCAGTTCTTC.

The V and J genes are TRBV11-3 and TRBJ2-2, with 8 bases that match TRBD1. After removal of 8 bases from V and 6 bases from J, the junction contained 5 bases not matched to a gene. CDR3 length: 13 amino acids. Germline CDR1 reads SGHNT; CDR2 reads YENEEA. The DNA of the CDR3 is TGTGCCAGCGGTCGACAGGGGTCCGGGGAGCTGTTTTTT. This encodes CASGRQGSGELFF.

This clone was observed a few times. This sequence joins TRBV19 and TRBJ2-2, with D perhaps matching TRBD1 (6 bases). This CDR3 region has 13 residues. The germline CDR1 and CDR2 sequences are LNHDA and SQIVND (reference sequence). Deletions cut 5 bases from V and 6 bases from J, with 10 bases between. The CDR3 DNA sequence: TGTGCCAGTAGTTGGGGGCCGTCCGGGGAGCTGTTTTTT. It specifies CASSWGPSGELFF.

The V call is TRBV27, the J call TRBJ1-2, with D tentatively TRBD1 (5 bases). Germline lookup yields CDR1 MNHEY and CDR2 SMNVEV (reference sequence). Trimming stripped 10 bases from V and 7 bases from J, with 13 bases between. The CDR3 has 11 residues. The CDR3, as DNA: TGTGCCACTCGGTGGGGGGGTGGCTACACCTTC. Translation gives CATRWGGGYTF.

This clone was observed a single time. The gene calls are TRBV10-1 and TRBJ2-7; no clear D. CDR1 is WNHNN, CDR2 SYGVQD, per germline (reference sequence). V lost 4 bases, J lost 4 bases, and 14 bases lay in between. CDR3 length: 14 amino acids. The CDR3 spells CASSALQTGYEQYF. CDR3 DNA: TGCGCCAGCAGTGCTCTTCAGACCGGATACGAGCAGTACTTC.

The V gene is TRBV6-5, the J gene TRBJ1-4; weak D call: TRBD1 (5 bases). The germline V and J ends were trimmed by 11 bases and 8 bases, with 18 bases remaining between them. The CDR3 has 13 amino acids. Germline CDR1 and CDR2: MNHEY and SVGAGI. CDR3: CAGNRDASEKLFF. The CDR3 DNA follows: TGTGCCGGGAATCGGGACGCGAGCGAAAAACTGTTTTTT.